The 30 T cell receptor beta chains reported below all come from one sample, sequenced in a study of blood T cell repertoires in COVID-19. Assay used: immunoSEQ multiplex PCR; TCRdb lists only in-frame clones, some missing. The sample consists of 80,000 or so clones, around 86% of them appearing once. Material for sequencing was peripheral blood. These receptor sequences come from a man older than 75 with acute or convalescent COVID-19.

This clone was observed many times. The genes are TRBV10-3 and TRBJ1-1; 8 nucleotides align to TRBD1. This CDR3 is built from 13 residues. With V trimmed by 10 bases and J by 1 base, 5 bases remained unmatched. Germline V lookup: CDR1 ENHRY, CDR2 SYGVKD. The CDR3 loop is CATFTGGNTEAFF. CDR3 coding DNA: TGTGCCACCTTTACAGGGGGGAACACTGAAGCTTTCTTT.

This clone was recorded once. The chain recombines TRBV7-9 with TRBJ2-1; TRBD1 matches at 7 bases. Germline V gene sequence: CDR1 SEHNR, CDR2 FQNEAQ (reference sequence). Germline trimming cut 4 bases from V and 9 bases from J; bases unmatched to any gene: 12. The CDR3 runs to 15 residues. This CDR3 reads CASSSRRQGYGEQFF. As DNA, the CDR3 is TGTGCCAGCAGCTCACGCCGACAGGGTTACGGTGAGCAGTTCTTC.

The CDR3 DNA follows: TGTGCCACTAAGGGGACAGGGTCGAACACTGAAGCTTTCTTT. This gives the protein CATKGTGSNTEAFF. The chain has TRBV7-9 and TRBJ1-1, with TRBD1 matching 9 bases. V lost 10 bases to trimming and J lost 1 base; unmatched junction nucleotides: 7. This CDR3 is built from 14 residues. Germline-derived CDR1 and CDR2 are SEHNR and FQNEAQ (reference sequence).

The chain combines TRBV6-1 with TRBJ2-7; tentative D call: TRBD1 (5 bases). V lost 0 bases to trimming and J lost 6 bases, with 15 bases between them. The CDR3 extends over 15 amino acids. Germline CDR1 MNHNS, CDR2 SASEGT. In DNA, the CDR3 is TGTGCCAGCAGTGAAGCCAGGCAGGGAATAGGCGAGCAGTACTTC. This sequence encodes CASSEARQGIGEQYF.

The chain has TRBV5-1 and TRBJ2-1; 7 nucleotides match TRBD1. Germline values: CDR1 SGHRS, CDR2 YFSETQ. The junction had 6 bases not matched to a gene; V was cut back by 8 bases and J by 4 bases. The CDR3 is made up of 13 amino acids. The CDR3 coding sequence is TGCGCCAGTTCACAGGGGTCTTACAATGAGCAGTTCTTC. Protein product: CASSQGSYNEQFF.

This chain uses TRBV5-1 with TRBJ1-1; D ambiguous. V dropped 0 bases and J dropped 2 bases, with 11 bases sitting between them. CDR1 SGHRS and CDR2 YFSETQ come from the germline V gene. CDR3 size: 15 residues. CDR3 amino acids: CASSLVSGLNTEAFF. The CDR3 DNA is TGCGCCAGCAGCTTGGTTTCCGGGTTAAACACTGAAGCTTTCTTT. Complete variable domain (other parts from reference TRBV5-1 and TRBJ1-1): KAGVTQTPRYLIKTRGQQVTLSCSPISGHRSVSWYQQTPGQGLQFLFEYFSETQRNKGNFPGRFSGRQFSNSRSEMNVSTLELGDSALYLCASSLVSGLNTEAFFGQGTRLTVV.

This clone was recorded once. CDR3 in amino acids: CASSKAFKPGQGCSPLHF. The CDR3, as DNA: TGTGCCAGCAGCAAAGCCTTTAAGCCGGGACAGGGCTGTTCACCCCTCCACTTT. The chain couples TRBV21-1 to TRBJ1-6; TRBD1 reflects the table's D call only, with no check against the DNA. TRBV21-1 is described as a pseudogene. The CDR3 spans 18 residues.

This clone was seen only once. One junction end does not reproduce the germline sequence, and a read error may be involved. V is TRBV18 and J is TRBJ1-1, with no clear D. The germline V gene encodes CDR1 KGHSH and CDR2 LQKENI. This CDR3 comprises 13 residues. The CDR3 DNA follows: TGTGCCAGCTCACCCATCCCAAACACGGAAGCTTTCTTT. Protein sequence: CASSPIPNTEAFF.

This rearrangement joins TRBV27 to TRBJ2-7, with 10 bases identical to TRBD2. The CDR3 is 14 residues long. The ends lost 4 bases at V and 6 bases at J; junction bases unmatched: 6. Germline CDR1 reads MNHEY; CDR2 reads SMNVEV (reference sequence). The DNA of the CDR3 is TGTGCCAGCAGTTGGCTAGCGGGAGTGGGCGAGCAGTACTTC. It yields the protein CASSWLAGVGEQYF.

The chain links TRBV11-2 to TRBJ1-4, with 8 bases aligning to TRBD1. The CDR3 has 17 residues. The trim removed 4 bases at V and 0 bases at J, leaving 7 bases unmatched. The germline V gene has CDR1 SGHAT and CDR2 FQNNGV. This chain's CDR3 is CASSSGQGGSTNEKLFF. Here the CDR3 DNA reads TGTGCCAGCAGCTCAGGACAGGGTGGGTCAACTAATGAAAAACTGTTTTTT. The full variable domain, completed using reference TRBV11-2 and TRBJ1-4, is EAGVAQSPRYKIIEKRQSVAFWCNPISGHATLYWYQQILGQGPKLLIQFQNNGVVDDSQLPKDRFSAERLKGVDSTLKIQPAKLEDSAVYLCASSSGQGGSTNEKLFFGSGTQLSVL.

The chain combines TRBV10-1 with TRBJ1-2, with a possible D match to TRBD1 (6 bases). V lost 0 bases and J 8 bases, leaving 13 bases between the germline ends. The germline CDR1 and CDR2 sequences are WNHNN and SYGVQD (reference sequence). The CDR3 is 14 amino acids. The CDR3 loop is CASSESRGTSGYTF. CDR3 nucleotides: TGCGCCAGCAGTGAGTCGCGGGGGACAAGCGGCTACACCTTC.

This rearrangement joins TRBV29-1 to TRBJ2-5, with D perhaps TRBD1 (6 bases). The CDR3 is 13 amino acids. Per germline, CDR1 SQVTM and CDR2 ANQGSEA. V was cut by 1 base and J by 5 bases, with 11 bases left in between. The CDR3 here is CSVEGRDRETQYF. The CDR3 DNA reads TGCAGCGTTGAAGGCCGAGACAGGGAGACCCAGTACTTC.

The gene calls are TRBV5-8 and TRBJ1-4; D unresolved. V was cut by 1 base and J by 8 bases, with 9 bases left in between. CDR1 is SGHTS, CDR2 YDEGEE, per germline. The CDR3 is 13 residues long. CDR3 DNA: TGTGCCAGCAGCTTGCCGGGTAGAGAAAAACTGTTTTTT. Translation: CASSLPGREKLFF.

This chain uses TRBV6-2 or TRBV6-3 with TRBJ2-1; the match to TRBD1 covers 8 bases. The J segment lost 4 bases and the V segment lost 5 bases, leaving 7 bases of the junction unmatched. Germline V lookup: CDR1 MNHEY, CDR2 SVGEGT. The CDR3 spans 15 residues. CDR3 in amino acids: CASSTPGQVYNEQFF. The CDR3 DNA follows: TGTGCCAGCAGTACGCCGGGACAGGTTTACAATGAGCAGTTCTTC.

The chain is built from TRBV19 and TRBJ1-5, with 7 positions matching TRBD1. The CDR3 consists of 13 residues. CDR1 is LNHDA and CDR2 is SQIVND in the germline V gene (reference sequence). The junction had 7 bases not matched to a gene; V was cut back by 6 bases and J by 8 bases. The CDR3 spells CASRQDRDKPQHF. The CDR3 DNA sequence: TGTGCCAGTAGACAAGACAGGGATAAGCCCCAGCATTTT.

The CDR3 nucleotides read TGTGCCAGCAGTTACTCAACAGCTTCAGCCAAAAACATTCAGTACTTC. This gives the protein CASSYSTASAKNIQYF. This chain links TRBV6-5 with TRBJ2-4; D remains unclear. The germline V gene encodes CDR1 MNHEY and CDR2 SVGAGI. The CDR3 is made up of 16 amino acids. Trimming pared 0 bases from V and 0 bases from J, leaving 9 bases between.

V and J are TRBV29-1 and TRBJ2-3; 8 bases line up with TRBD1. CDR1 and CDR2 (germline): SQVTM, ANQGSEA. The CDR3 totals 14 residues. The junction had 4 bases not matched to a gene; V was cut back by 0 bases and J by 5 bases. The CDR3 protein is CSVEEGTGLDTQYF. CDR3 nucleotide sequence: TGCAGCGTTGAAGAGGGGACAGGATTAGATACGCAGTATTTT.

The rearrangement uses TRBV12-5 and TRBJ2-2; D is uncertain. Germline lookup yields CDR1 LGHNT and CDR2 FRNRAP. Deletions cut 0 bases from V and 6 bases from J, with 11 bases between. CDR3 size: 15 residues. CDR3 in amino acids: CASGLVLGYAGELFF. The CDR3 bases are TGTGCTAGTGGTTTGGTACTCGGGTATGCCGGGGAGCTGTTTTTT. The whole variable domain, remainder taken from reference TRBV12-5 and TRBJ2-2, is DARVTQTPRHKVTEMGQEVTMRCQPILGHNTVFWYRQTMMQGLELLAYFRNRAPLDDSGMPKDRFSAEMPDATLATLKIQPSEPRDSAVYFCASGLVLGYAGELFFGEGSRLTVL.

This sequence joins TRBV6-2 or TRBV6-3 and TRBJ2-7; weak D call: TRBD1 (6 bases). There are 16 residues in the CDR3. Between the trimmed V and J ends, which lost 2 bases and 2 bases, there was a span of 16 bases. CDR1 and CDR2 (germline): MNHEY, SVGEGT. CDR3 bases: TGTGCCAGCAGTTACCCCCCACAGGGAAGCCCCTACGAGCAGTACTTC. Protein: CASSYPPQGSPYEQYF.

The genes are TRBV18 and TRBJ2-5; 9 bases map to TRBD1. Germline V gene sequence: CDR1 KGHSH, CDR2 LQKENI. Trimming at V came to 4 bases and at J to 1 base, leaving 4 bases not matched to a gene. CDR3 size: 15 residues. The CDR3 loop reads CASSLGQGRQETQYF. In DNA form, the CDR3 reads TGTGCCAGCTCACTGGGACAGGGACGCCAAGAGACCCAGTACTTC.

For the CDR3, the DNA is TGTGCCACCAGCAGAGATTCTCGGCGGGCCGGTAGGAACACTGAAGCTTTCTTT. Its protein product is CATSRDSRRAGRNTEAFF. The gene calls are TRBV15 and TRBJ1-1; D is uncertain. Per the germline V gene, CDR1 is LNHNV and CDR2 is YYDKDF (reference sequence). V lost 0 bases, J lost 1 base, and 18 bases lay in between. This CDR3 is 18 amino acids long.

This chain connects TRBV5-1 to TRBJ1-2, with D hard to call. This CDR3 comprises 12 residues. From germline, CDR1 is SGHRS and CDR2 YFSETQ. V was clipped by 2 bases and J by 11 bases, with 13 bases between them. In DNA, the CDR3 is TGCGCCAGCAGCTTTGACGAGGGTTGGTACACCTTC. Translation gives CASSFDEGWYTF.

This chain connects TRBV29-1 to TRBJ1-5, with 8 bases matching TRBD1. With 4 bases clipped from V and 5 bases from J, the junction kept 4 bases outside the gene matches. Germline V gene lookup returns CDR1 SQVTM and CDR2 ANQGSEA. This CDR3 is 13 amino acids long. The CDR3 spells CSVGRGQHQPQHF. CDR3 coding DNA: TGCAGCGTTGGCAGGGGGCAGCATCAGCCCCAGCATTTT.

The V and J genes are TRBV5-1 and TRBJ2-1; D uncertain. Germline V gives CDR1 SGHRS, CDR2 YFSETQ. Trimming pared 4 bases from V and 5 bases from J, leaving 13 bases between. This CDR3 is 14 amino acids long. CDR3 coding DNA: TGCGCCAGCAGCCCCGCTACGCATGACAATGAGCAGTTCTTC. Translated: CASSPATHDNEQFF.

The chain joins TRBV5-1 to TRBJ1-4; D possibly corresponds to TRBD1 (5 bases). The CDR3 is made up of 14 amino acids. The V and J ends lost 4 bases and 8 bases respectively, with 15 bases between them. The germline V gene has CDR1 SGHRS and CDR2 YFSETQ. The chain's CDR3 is CASSIQDPREKLFF. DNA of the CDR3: TGCGCCAGCAGCATACAGGATCCCCGGGAAAAACTGTTTTTT.

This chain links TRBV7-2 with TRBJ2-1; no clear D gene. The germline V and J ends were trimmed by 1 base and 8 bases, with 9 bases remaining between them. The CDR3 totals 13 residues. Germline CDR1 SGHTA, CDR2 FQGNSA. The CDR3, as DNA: TGTGCCAGCAGCTTAGTGAGATCCGATGAGCAGTTCTTC. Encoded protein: CASSLVRSDEQFF.

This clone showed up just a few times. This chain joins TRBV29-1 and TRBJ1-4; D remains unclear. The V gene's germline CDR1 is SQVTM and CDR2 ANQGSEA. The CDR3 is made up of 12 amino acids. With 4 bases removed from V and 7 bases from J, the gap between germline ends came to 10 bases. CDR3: CSVGDSGEKLFF. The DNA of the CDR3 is TGCAGCGTTGGAGACTCGGGTGAAAAACTGTTTTTT.

CDR3 coding DNA: TGTGCCAGCAGTCCCCGGACTAGCGGAAACAATGAGCAGTTCTTC. It specifies CASSPRTSGNNEQFF. The genes are TRBV27 and TRBJ2-1; 10 positions match TRBD2. V trimming: 5 bases; J trimming: 5 bases; junction bases outside the gene matches: 6. Germline CDR1 and CDR2: MNHEY and SMNVEV (reference sequence). The CDR3 loop spans 15 amino acids.

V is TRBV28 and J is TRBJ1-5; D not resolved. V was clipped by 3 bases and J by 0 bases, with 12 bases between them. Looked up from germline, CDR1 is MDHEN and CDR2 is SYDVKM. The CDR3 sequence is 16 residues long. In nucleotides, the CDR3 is TGTGCCAGCAGTTTGCTGCTCCAGTATAGCAATCAGCCCCAGCATTTT. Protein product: CASSLLLQYSNQPQHF.

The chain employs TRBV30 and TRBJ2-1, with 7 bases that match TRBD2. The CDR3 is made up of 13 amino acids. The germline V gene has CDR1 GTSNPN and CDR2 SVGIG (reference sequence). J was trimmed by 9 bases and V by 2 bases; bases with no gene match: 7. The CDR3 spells CAWSPTSEIEQFF. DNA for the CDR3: TGTGCCTGGAGTCCAACTAGCGAGATTGAGCAGTTCTTC.